Listed here are 17 T cell receptor beta chains from one sample, sequenced in a study of blood T cell repertoires in COVID-19. Libraries were prepared by immunoSEQ multiplex PCR; TCRdb keeps only in-frame clonotypes and omits some of them. The sample holds approximately 300,000 clones, roughly 86% seen once. Input material: peripheral blood. The receptors stem from a woman between 45 and 60 years old with acute or convalescent COVID-19.

The chain recombines TRBV7-2 with TRBJ2-1; D may be TRBD2 (6 bases). There are 13 residues in the CDR3. Deletions cut 4 bases from V and 8 bases from J, with 12 bases between. Germline CDR1 SGHTA, CDR2 FQGNSA. The CDR3 nucleotides are TGTGCCAGCAGCTACGCCACTAGCTATGAGCAGTTCTTC. It is translated as CASSYATSYEQFF. Together with reference TRBV7-2 and TRBJ2-1, the CDR3 gives the full variable domain: GAGVSQSPSNKVTEKGKDVELRCDPISGHTALYWYRQSLGQGLEFLIYFQGNSAPDKSGLPSDRFSAERTGGSVSTLTIQRTQQEDSAVYLCASSYATSYEQFFGPGTRLTVL.

V and J are TRBV5-5 and TRBJ1-6; TRBD1 matches at 7 bases. The CDR3 sequence is 18 residues long. Germline CDR1 and CDR2: SGHKS and YYEKEE (reference sequence). After removal of 3 bases from V and 8 bases from J, the junction contained 17 bases not matched to a gene. Here the CDR3 reads CASSSLDYGQVGDSPLHF. Here the CDR3 DNA reads TGTGCCAGCAGCTCCCTCGATTATGGACAGGTTGGGGATTCACCCCTCCACTTT. The whole variable domain, remainder taken from reference TRBV5-5 and TRBJ1-6, is DAGVTQSPTHLIKTRGQQVTLRCSPISGHKSVSWYQQVLGQGPQFIFQYYEKEERGRGNFPDRFSARQFPNYSSELNVNALLLGDSALYLCASSSLDYGQVGDSPLHFGNGTRLTVT.

J is TRBJ1-5 and V is TRBV27; D uncertain. The CDR3 runs to 13 residues. The ends were cut back, 3 bases at V and 5 bases at J, with 8 bases in the middle. CDR1 and CDR2 (germline): MNHEY, SMNVEV (reference sequence). The CDR3 loop reads CASSFREDQPQHF. CDR3 nucleotide sequence: TGTGCCAGCAGTTTCCGGGAGGATCAGCCCCAGCATTTT.

V is TRBV6-4 and J is TRBJ2-7; 10 positions agree with TRBD1. Trimming took 6 bases from V and 1 from J; bases not matched to a gene: 3. This CDR3 region has 14 residues. Germline CDR1 reads MRHNA; CDR2 reads SNTAGT. This CDR3 is CASRPGQGSYEQYF. CDR3 DNA sequence: TGTGCCAGCAGGCCGGGACAGGGGTCCTACGAGCAGTACTTC.

The chain is built from TRBV28 and TRBJ1-2; D is possibly TRBD1 (5 bases). Trimming shortened V by 2 bases and J by 8 bases, and 12 bases separated the two germline ends. The germline gives CDR1 MDHEN, CDR2 SYDVKM. CDR3 size: 13 residues. CDR3 DNA: TGTGCCAGCAGTTTAACCCAGGGTACCGGCTACACCTTC. Protein sequence: CASSLTQGTGYTF.

The chain joins TRBV5-1 to TRBJ2-5; tentative D call: TRBD2 (5 bases). V dropped 4 bases and J dropped 3 bases, with 13 bases sitting between them. Germline values: CDR1 SGHRS, CDR2 YFSETQ. The CDR3 is made up of 14 amino acids. CDR3 loop: CASSRAGGEETQYF. The DNA for the CDR3 is TGCGCCAGCAGCCGGGCGGGTGGGGAAGAGACCCAGTACTTC.

The J gene is TRBJ2-3, the V gene TRBV7-9; a weak D match, TRBD2 (6 bases). Germline values: CDR1 SEHNR, CDR2 FQNEAQ (reference sequence). The CDR3 extends over 16 amino acids. With 1 base removed from V and 2 bases from J, the gap between germline ends came to 13 bases. This chain's CDR3 is CASSLVPGELTDTQYF. The CDR3 nucleotides are TGTGCCAGCAGCTTAGTTCCGGGGGAGCTCACAGATACGCAGTATTTT.

This clone was counted once. The chain has TRBV27 and TRBJ1-3, with D maybe TRBD1 (5 bases). This CDR3 has 18 amino acids. Trimming removed 0 bases from V and 8 bases from J, with 23 bases in between. CDR1 MNHEY and CDR2 SMNVEV come from the germline V gene (reference sequence). DNA of the CDR3: TGTGCCAGCAGTTTATCTGGGACGCCCGGGTTGGGGGGGTACACCATATATTTT. Amino acids: CASSLSGTPGLGGYTIYF.

The chain employs TRBV5-1 and TRBJ2-7; 8 bases align to TRBD1. The V and J ends lost 2 bases and 4 bases, in that order; junction bases with no gene match: 14. The germline V gene encodes CDR1 SGHRS and CDR2 YFSETQ. The CDR3 runs 17 residues. CDR3 protein: CASSFGVGQGIEYEQYF. CDR3 DNA sequence: TGCGCCAGCAGCTTCGGGGTCGGACAGGGTATCGAATACGAGCAGTACTTC. Full variable domain (outside the CDR3, taken from reference TRBV5-1 and TRBJ2-7): KAGVTQTPRYLIKTRGQQVTLSCSPISGHRSVSWYQQTPGQGLQFLFEYFSETQRNKGNFPGRFSGRQFSNSRSEMNVSTLELGDSALYLCASSFGVGQGIEYEQYFGPGTRLTVT.

The chain carries TRBV9 and TRBJ2-7; 9 bases agree with TRBD2. Germline values: CDR1 SGDLS, CDR2 YYNGEE. The CDR3 has 15 residues. The V and J ends lost 3 bases and 5 bases, in that order; junction bases with no gene match: 9. The DNA for the CDR3 is TGTGCCAGCAGCGGGGGACTAGCTGGGGGGAACGAGCAGTACTTC. It specifies CASSGGLAGGNEQYF.

The chain uses TRBV10-3 and TRBJ1-3; no clear D. The V gene lost 6 bases and the J gene lost 0 bases, with 15 bases spanning the gap. Germline V gene lookup returns CDR1 ENHRY and CDR2 SYGVKD. The CDR3 runs to 16 residues. This chain's CDR3 is CAISRSAGPSGNTIYF. The CDR3 bases are TGTGCCATCAGCCGGTCGGCGGGCCCCTCTGGAAACACCATATATTTT.

This chain uses TRBV6-4 with TRBJ2-3; 7 bases agree with TRBD2. The CDR3 sequence is 19 residues long. Germline CDR1 and CDR2: MRHNA and SNTAGT. V was clipped by 2 bases and J by 0 bases; unmatched bases: 14. The CDR3 DNA is TGTGCCAGCAGTGACCCGGAAAAAAGACTAGCAGAAAGCACAGATACGCAGTATTTT. This encodes CASSDPEKRLAESTDTQYF.

This clone has just one count. V is TRBV10-3 and J is TRBJ2-1; 7 bases are shared with TRBD1. The CDR3 runs to 17 residues. Germline V gene data show CDR1 as ENHRY and CDR2 as SYGVKD. Unmatched junction bases numbered 16, after V lost 2 bases and J lost 9 bases. DNA for the CDR3: TGTGCCATCAGTGAGACCTCCGTCCAGGGGGAGAGGGGTGAGCAGTTCTTC. Residues: CAISETSVQGERGEQFF.

The V and J genes are TRBV4-2 and TRBJ1-1; 9 bases agree with TRBD1. V dropped 3 bases and J dropped 5; count of bases not matched to a gene: 10. Germline assignment: CDR1 LGHNA and CDR2 YNFKEQ. The length of the CDR3 is 16 residues. The CDR3 sequence: CASSQRQGQGNTEAFF. The CDR3 DNA sequence: TGTGCCAGCAGCCAGCGTCAGGGACAGGGAAATACTGAAGCTTTCTTT.

V usage is TRBV19 and J usage is TRBJ2-3, with a possible D match to TRBD2 (6 bases). Germline lookup yields CDR1 LNHDA and CDR2 SQIVND (reference sequence). The CDR3 length is 14 residues. V was cut by 5 bases and J by 5 bases, with 14 bases left in between. The CDR3 bases are TGTGCCAGTAGTGACCGGGACTCACGAGATACGCAGTATTTT. Amino acid sequence: CASSDRDSRDTQYF. The full variable domain, rest sourced from reference TRBV19 and TRBJ2-3, is DGGITQSPKYLFRKEGQNVTLSCEQNLNHDAMYWYRQDPGQGLRLIYYSQIVNDFQKGDIAEGYSVSREKKESFPLTVTSAQKNPTAFYLCASSDRDSRDTQYFGPGTRLTVL.

The chain joins TRBV28 to TRBJ1-3; TRBD1 matches 10 bases. Germline V gene sequence: CDR1 MDHEN, CDR2 SYDVKM. After removal of 7 bases from V and 6 bases from J, the junction contained 6 bases not matched to a gene. The CDR3 has 14 residues. CDR3 amino acids: CASTLTGGVNTIYF. The DNA for the CDR3 is TGTGCCAGCACCCTGACAGGGGGCGTAAACACCATATATTTT. The full variable domain, its missing parts supplied by reference TRBV28 and TRBJ1-3, is DVKVTQSSRYLVKRTGEKVFLECVQDMDHENMFWYRQDPGLGLRLIYFSYDVKMKEKGDIPEGYSVSREKKERFSLILESASTNQTSMYLCASTLTGGVNTIYFGEGSWLTVV.

V gene TRBV18 combines with J gene TRBJ1-2; D call uncertain. CDR3 length: 15 amino acids. Germline loops: CDR1 KGHSH, CDR2 LQKENI. The V and J ends lost 1 base and 0 bases respectively, with 9 bases between them. Here the CDR3 reads CASSPQQLANYGYTF. The CDR3 DNA reads as TGTGCCAGCTCACCACAGCAACTGGCTAACTATGGCTACACCTTC.